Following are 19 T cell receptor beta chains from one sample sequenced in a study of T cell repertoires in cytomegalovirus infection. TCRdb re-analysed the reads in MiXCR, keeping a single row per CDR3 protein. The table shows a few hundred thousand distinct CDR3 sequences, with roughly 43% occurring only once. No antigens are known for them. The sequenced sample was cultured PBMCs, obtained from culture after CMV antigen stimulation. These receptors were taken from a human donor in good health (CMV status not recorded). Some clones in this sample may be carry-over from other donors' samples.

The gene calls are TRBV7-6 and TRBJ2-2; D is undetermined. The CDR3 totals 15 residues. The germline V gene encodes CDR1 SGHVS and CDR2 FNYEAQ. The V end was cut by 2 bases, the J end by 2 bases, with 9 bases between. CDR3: CASSLNADNTGELFF. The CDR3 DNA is TGTGCCAGCAGCTTAAATGCGGACAACACCGGGGAGCTGTTTTTT.

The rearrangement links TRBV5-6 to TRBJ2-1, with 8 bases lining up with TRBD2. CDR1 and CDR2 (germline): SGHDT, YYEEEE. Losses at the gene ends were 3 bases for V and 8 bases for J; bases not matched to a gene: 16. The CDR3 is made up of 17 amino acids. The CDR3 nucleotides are TGTGCCAGCAGCTCTCCTTTGAGTGTAGCGGGGAGAGATGAGCAGTTCTTC. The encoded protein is CASSSPLSVAGRDEQFF.

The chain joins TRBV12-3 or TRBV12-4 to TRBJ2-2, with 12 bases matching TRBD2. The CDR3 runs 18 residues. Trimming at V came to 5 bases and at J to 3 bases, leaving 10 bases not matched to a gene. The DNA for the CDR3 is TGTGCCAGCAGTCTAACCCGACTAGCGGGGGAGCACACCGGGGAGCTGTTTTTT. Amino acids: CASSLTRLAGEHTGELFF.

The CDR3 region has the DNA TGTGCCAGCAGCCGTCCAGGGGGGCGGGACAGGAGATACTTC. It is translated as CASSRPGGRDRRYF. V and J are TRBV11-2 and TRBJ2-7; 8 positions match TRBD1. The CDR3 sequence is 14 residues long. Trimming at V came to 5 bases and at J to 13 bases, leaving 16 bases not matched to a gene. Germline CDR1 reads SGHAT; CDR2 reads FQNNGV.

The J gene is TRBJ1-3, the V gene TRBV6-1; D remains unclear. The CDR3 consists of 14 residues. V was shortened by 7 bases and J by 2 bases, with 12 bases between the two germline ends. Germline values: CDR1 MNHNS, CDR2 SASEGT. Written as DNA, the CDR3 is TGTGCCAGCAAACAGATCGTCCCTGGAAACACCATATATTTT. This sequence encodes CASKQIVPGNTIYF.

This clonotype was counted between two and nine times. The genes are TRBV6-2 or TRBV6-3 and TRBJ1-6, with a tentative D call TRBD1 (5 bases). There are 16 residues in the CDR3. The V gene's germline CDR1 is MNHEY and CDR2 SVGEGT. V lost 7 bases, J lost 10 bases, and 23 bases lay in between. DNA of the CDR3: TGTGCCAGCACCACGGGGCCTAAGATGCCGTACTCACCCCTCCACTTT. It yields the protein CASTTGPKMPYSPLHF.

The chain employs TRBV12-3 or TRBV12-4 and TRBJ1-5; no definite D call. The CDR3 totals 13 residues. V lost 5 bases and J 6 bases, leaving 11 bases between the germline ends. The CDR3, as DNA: TGTGCCAGCAGTAAGGATAGCGGTCAGCCCCAGCATTTT. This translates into CASSKDSGQPQHF.

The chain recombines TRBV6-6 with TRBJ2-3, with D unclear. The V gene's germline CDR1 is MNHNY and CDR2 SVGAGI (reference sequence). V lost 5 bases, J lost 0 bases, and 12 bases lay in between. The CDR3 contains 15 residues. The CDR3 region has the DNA TGTGCCAGCAGTATCAGCCCTGACAGCACAGATACGCAGTATTTT. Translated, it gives CASSISPDSTDTQYF.

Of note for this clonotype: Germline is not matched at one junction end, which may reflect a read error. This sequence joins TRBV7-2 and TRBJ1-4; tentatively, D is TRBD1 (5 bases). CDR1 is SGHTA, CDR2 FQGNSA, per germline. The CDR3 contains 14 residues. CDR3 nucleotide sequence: TGTGCCAGCAGCTTCGGACAAATTAATGAAAAACTGTCTTTT. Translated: CASSFGQINEKLSF. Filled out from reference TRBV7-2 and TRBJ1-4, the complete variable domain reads GAGVSQSPSNKVTEKGKDVELRCDPISGHTALYWYRQSLGQGLEFLIYFQGNSAPDKSGLPSDRFSAERTGGSVSTLTIQRTQQEDSAVYLCASSFGQINEKLSFGSGTQLSVL.

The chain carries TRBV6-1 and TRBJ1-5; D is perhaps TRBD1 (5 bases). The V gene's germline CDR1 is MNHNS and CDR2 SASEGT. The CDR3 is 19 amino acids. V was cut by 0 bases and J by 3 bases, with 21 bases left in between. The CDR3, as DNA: TGTGCCAGCAGTGAAGCCGTGGGCCGGGGCCGACATTCCAATCAGCCCCAGCATTTT. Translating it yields CASSEAVGRGRHSNQPQHF.

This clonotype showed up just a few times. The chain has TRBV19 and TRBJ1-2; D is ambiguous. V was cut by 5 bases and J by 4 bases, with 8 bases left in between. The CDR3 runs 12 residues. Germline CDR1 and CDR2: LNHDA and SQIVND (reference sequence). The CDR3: CASSQRIYGYTF. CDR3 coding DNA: TGTGCCAGTAGTCAGCGAATCTATGGCTACACCTTC.

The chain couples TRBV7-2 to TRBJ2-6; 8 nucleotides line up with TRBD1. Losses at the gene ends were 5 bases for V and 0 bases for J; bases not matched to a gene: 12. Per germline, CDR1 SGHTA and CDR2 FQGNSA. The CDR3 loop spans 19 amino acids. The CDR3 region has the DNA TGTGCCAGCAGCGCTCCGGGACAGGTCTACTACTCTGGGGCCAACGTCCTGACTTTC. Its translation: CASSAPGQVYYSGANVLTF.

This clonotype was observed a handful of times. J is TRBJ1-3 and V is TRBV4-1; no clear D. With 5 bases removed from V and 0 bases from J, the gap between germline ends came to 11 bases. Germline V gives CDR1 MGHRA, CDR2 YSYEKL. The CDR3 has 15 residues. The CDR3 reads CASSIRHLSGNTIYF. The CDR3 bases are TGCGCCAGCAGCATCCGACACCTCTCTGGAAACACCATATATTTT.

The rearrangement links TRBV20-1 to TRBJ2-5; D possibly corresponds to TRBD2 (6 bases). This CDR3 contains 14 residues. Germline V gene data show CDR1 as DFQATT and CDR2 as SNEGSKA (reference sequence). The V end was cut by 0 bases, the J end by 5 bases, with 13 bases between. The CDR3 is CSARDQRVGETQYF. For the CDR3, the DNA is TGCAGTGCTAGAGATCAGCGGGTCGGGGAGACCCAGTACTTC.

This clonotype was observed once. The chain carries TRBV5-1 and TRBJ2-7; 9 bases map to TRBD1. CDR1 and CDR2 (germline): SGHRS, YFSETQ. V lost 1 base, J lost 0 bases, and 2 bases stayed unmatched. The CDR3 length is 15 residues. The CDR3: CASSLWDRDSYEQYF. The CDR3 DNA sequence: TGCGCCAGCAGCTTGTGGGACAGGGACTCCTACGAGCAGTACTTC.

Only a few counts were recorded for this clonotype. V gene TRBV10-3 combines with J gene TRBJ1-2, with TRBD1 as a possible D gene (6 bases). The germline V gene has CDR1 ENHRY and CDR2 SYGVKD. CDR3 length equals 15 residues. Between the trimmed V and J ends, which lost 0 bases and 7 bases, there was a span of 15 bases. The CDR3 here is CAISESSGRGGGYTF. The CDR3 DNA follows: TGTGCCATCAGTGAGTCGAGTGGCAGGGGCGGTGGCTACACCTTC.

The CDR3 is CASSYFLTGETEAFF. The CDR3 DNA reads as TGTGCCAGCAGTTACTTCCTCACAGGGGAGACTGAAGCTTTCTTT. The V gene is TRBV6-2 or TRBV6-3, the J gene TRBJ1-1, with TRBD1 identical over 7 bases. Germline values: CDR1 MNHEY, CDR2 SVGEGT. V lost 1 base to trimming and J lost 5 bases; unmatched junction nucleotides: 7. This CDR3 spans 15 amino acids.

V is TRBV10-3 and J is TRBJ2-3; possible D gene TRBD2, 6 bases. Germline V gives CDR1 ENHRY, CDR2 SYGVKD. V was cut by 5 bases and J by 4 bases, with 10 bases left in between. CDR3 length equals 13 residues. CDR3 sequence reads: CAISYGSPDTQYF. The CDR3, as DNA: TGTGCCATCAGTTACGGGAGCCCAGATACGCAGTATTTT.

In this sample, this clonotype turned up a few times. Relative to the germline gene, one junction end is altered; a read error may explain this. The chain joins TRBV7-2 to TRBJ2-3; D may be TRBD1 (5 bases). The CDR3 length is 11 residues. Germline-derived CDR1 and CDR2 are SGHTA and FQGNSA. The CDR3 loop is CASIRGETEKF. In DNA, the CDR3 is TGTGCCAGCATTAGGGGCGAGACGGAAAAATTT.